These 24 T cell receptor beta chains share one sample of origin, sequenced in a study of technical replicates of blood from several donors. The repertoire was sequenced with immunoSEQ multiplex PCR; TCRdb's copy has only in-frame clones and lacks some. Here the sample spans 60,000 or so clones, about 86% being singletons. The sample was PBMCs. The receptors stem from a human donor in good health. Some clones in this sample may be carry-over from other donors' samples.

CDR3 sequence: CAISGVEGAEAFF. The DNA of the CDR3 is TGTGCCATCAGTGGGGTTGAGGGGGCTGAAGCTTTCTTT. The chain links TRBV10-3 to TRBJ1-1; TRBD1 might be the D (6 bases). There are 13 residues in the CDR3. Trimming pared 4 bases from V and 6 bases from J, leaving 12 bases between. Looked up from germline, CDR1 is ENHRY and CDR2 is SYGVKD.

The chain links TRBV2 to TRBJ2-5, with a tentative D call TRBD2 (6 bases). Looked up from germline, CDR1 is SNHLY and CDR2 is FYNNEI. This CDR3 region has 13 residues. V was clipped by 8 bases and J by 3 bases, with 13 bases between them. The CDR3: CASLERGEETQYF. CDR3 DNA sequence: TGTGCCAGCCTAGAACGCGGGGAAGAGACCCAGTACTTC.

The CDR3 nucleotides read TGTGCCAGCAGCTTGCTAGCGGGAGGTGAGTTCTTC. Translated: CASSLLAGGEFF. The rearrangement uses TRBV5-4 and TRBJ2-1; 11 bases match TRBD2. After removal of 1 base from V and 14 bases from J, the junction contained 2 bases not matched to a gene. The CDR3 is 12 residues long. Germline CDR1 and CDR2: SGHNT and YYREEE (reference sequence). Drawing the rest from reference TRBV5-4 and TRBJ2-1, the complete variable domain is ETGVTQSPTHLIKTRGQQVTLRCSSQSGHNTVSWYQQALGQGPQFIFQYYREEENGRGNFPPRFSGLQFPNYSSELNVNALELDDSALYLCASSLLAGGEFFGPGTRLTVL.

The chain is built from TRBV19 and TRBJ2-7; a weak D match, TRBD1 (5 bases). Germline CDR1 and CDR2: LNHDA and SQIVND (reference sequence). CDR3 length equals 13 residues. Trimming stripped 4 bases from V and 6 bases from J, with 13 bases between. Written as DNA, the CDR3 is TGTGCCAGTAGTAACCAGGGCCCGGGCGAGCAGTACTTC. Protein sequence: CASSNQGPGEQYF.

The rearrangement links TRBV2 to TRBJ1-2; 7 bases map to TRBD1. Germline loops: CDR1 SNHLY, CDR2 FYNNEI. V dropped 4 bases and J dropped 8; count of bases not matched to a gene: 10. This CDR3 comprises 14 residues. The DNA for the CDR3 is TGTGCCAGCAGTGGACAGGGTTCCCAATACGGCTACACCTTC. Residues: CASSGQGSQYGYTF.

The chain combines TRBV19 with TRBJ2-7, with 8 bases lining up with TRBD1. V was pared by 6 bases and J by 7 bases, with 8 bases of the junction left unmatched. Germline assignment: CDR1 LNHDA and CDR2 SQIVND (reference sequence). The CDR3 covers 13 residues. CDR3 DNA sequence: TGTGCCAGTAGCTATCAGGGGGCGCGGGAGCAGTACTTC. Residues: CASSYQGAREQYF.

The chain has TRBV7-6 and TRBJ2-7, with D tentatively TRBD1 (5 bases). There are 14 residues in the CDR3. Trimming took 5 bases from V and 4 from J, leaving 15 bases between them. Germline assignment: CDR1 SGHVS and CDR2 FNYEAQ. In nucleotides, the CDR3 is TGTGCCAGCAGCCGCGACAGTACACCTTACGAGCAGTACTTC. Translation: CASSRDSTPYEQYF.

The chain has TRBV9 and TRBJ1-1; TRBD1 is a possible D gene (5 bases). This CDR3 spans 13 amino acids. The V and J ends lost 3 bases and 3 bases respectively, with 9 bases between them. Germline V gene data show CDR1 as SGDLS and CDR2 as YYNGEE. In DNA form, the CDR3 reads TGTGCCAGCAGCGCGGGGGATCACACTGAAGCTTTCTTT. Amino acid sequence: CASSAGDHTEAFF.

V usage is TRBV23-1 and J usage is TRBJ1-4, with 9 bases lining up with TRBD1. TRBV23-1 has ORF status, its function being uncertain. The junction had 7 bases not matched to a gene; V was cut back by 6 bases and J by 8 bases. This CDR3 has 14 amino acids. The CDR3 spells CASSPTGGREKLFF. CDR3 DNA sequence: TGCGCCAGCAGCCCGACAGGGGGTAGGGAAAAACTGTTTTTT.

The V call is TRBV10-3, the J call TRBJ2-7; 11 nucleotides line up with TRBD2. The length of the CDR3 is 14 residues. Germline lookup yields CDR1 ENHRY and CDR2 SYGVKD. Losses at the gene ends were 10 bases for V and 0 bases for J; bases not matched to a gene: 5. The CDR3 loop reads CATSSGRSSYEQYF. CDR3 sequence (DNA): TGTGCCACATCTAGCGGGAGGTCCTCCTACGAGCAGTACTTC.

The chain joins TRBV19 to TRBJ2-7, with D tentatively TRBD2 (5 bases). Germline V lookup: CDR1 LNHDA, CDR2 SQIVND (reference sequence). The V end lost 4 bases, the J end lost 2 bases, and 12 bases lay between the germline ends. The CDR3 runs 14 residues. The CDR3 loop is CASSTPRGAYEQYF. The CDR3 DNA reads as TGTGCCAGTAGTACTCCACGGGGAGCCTACGAGCAGTACTTC.

This clone was counted a single time. This chain links TRBV7-8 with TRBJ2-7; D gene uncertain. From germline, CDR1 is SGHVS and CDR2 FQNEAQ. This CDR3 has 15 residues. With 3 bases removed from V and 7 bases from J, the gap between germline ends came to 19 bases. The chain's CDR3 is CASSFRWFTNGEQYF. The CDR3 coding sequence is TGTGCCAGCAGCTTTCGATGGTTTACCAACGGGGAGCAGTACTTC.

The chain links TRBV10-2 to TRBJ1-1; D is unclear. The V and J ends lost 2 bases and 0 bases respectively, with 10 bases between them. The germline V gene has CDR1 WSHSY and CDR2 SAAADI. The CDR3 has 15 residues. CDR3 in amino acids: CASSEQYNMNTEAFF. Here the CDR3 DNA reads TGCGCCAGCAGTGAGCAGTACAACATGAACACTGAAGCTTTCTTT.

The J gene is TRBJ2-2, the V gene TRBV7-9; 10 bases are shared with TRBD1. The germline V gene has CDR1 SEHNR and CDR2 FQNEAQ (reference sequence). CDR3 length equals 18 residues. The J segment lost 0 bases and the V segment lost 5 bases, leaving 9 bases of the junction unmatched. CDR3 protein: CASSNRGTGESNTGELFF. CDR3 in DNA: TGTGCCAGCAGCAACAGAGGGACAGGGGAATCGAACACCGGGGAGCTGTTTTTT.

The J gene is TRBJ2-1, the V gene TRBV19; 8 positions match TRBD2. The CDR3 runs to 15 residues. V dropped 3 bases and J dropped 4; count of bases not matched to a gene: 5. Germline V gives CDR1 LNHDA, CDR2 SQIVND (reference sequence). The CDR3 sequence is CASSIPLAEYNEQFF. In DNA form, the CDR3 reads TGTGCCAGTAGTATTCCACTAGCGGAGTACAATGAGCAGTTCTTC. Based on the CDR3 plus reference TRBV19 and TRBJ2-1, the full variable domain is DGGITQSPKYLFRKEGQNVTLSCEQNLNHDAMYWYRQDPGQGLRLIYYSQIVNDFQKGDIAEGYSVSREKKESFPLTVTSAQKNPTAFYLCASSIPLAEYNEQFFGPGTRLTVL.

The chain joins TRBV5-6 to TRBJ1-2, with D tentatively TRBD1 (5 bases). The germline V gene has CDR1 SGHDT and CDR2 YYEEEE. The CDR3 contains 12 residues. V lost 4 bases and J lost 7, with 11 bases in between. This chain's CDR3 is CASSLTDLGYTF. CDR3 coding DNA: TGTGCCAGCAGCCTGACAGATCTTGGCTACACCTTC.

CDR3 nucleotide sequence: TGTGCCAGCTACTTGACGGGGGGGCCCCTCTACGAGCAGTACTTC. Translation: CASYLTGGPLYEQYF. The J gene is TRBJ2-7, the V gene TRBV5-6; 8 nucleotides agree with TRBD2. Germline lookup yields CDR1 SGHDT and CDR2 YYEEEE. This CDR3 is 15 amino acids long. Unmatched junction bases numbered 12, after V lost 7 bases and J lost 3 bases.

This chain links TRBV19 with TRBJ1-2; 9 nucleotides align to TRBD1. This CDR3 contains 14 residues. The V gene end was trimmed by 7 bases and the J gene end by 7 bases; junction bases not matched to a gene: 10. Germline-derived CDR1 and CDR2 are LNHDA and SQIVND (reference sequence). In DNA form, the CDR3 reads TGTGCCAGTACCGGACAGGGGCGCAGCTTTGGCTACACCTTC. This codes for CASTGQGRSFGYTF. Based on the CDR3 plus reference TRBV19 and TRBJ1-2, the full variable domain is DGGITQSPKYLFRKEGQNVTLSCEQNLNHDAMYWYRQDPGQGLRLIYYSQIVNDFQKGDIAEGYSVSREKKESFPLTVTSAQKNPTAFYLCASTGQGRSFGYTFGSGTRLTVV.

The chain has TRBV6-5 and TRBJ1-5, with 7 positions matching TRBD1. V trimming: 5 bases; J trimming: 6 bases; junction bases outside the gene matches: 4. CDR1 and CDR2 from the germline V gene are MNHEY and SVGAGI. This CDR3 has 13 amino acids. Here the CDR3 DNA reads TGTGCCAGCAGTCAGGGGGTAGTTCAGCCCCAGCATTTT. This gives the protein CASSQGVVQPQHF.

This chain links TRBV27 with TRBJ2-2; no definite D call. The germline CDR1 and CDR2 sequences are MNHEY and SMNVEV (reference sequence). This CDR3 is 14 amino acids long. Trimming stripped 1 base from V and 2 bases from J, with 5 bases between. The CDR3 here is CASSLFPNTGELFF. The CDR3 nucleotides are TGTGCCAGCAGTTTATTTCCTAACACCGGGGAGCTGTTTTTT.

The V and J genes are TRBV6-4 and TRBJ2-1, with TRBD2 matching over 7 bases. The CDR3 length is 17 residues. Germline values: CDR1 MRHNA, CDR2 SNTAGT. J was trimmed by 0 bases and V by 5 bases; bases with no gene match: 10. CDR3 DNA sequence: TGTGCCAGCAGTCCTAGGTGGCTAGCGGCCTCCTACAATGAGCAGTTCTTC. Translation gives CASSPRWLAASYNEQFF.

This chain joins TRBV5-4 and TRBJ2-4, with 12 nucleotides matching TRBD2. V trimming: 3 bases; J trimming: 1 base; junction bases outside the gene matches: 8. This CDR3 contains 18 residues. Germline assignment: CDR1 SGHNT and CDR2 YYREEE (reference sequence). CDR3 residues: CASSSALAGGRAKNIQYF. The CDR3 nucleotides read TGTGCCAGCAGCTCGGCCCTAGCGGGGGGGCGGGCCAAAAACATTCAGTACTTC.

This chain connects TRBV6-5 to TRBJ1-1; D is ambiguous. The CDR3 covers 15 residues. The germline V gene has CDR1 MNHEY and CDR2 SVGAGI. V dropped 7 bases and J dropped 1 base, with 16 bases sitting between them. The CDR3 reads CASIIRSERNTEAFF. CDR3 sequence (DNA): TGTGCCAGCATCATTAGATCGGAGAGGAACACTGAAGCTTTCTTT.

This CDR3 is CAISPDRSSYNSPLHF. Here the CDR3 DNA reads TGTGCCATCAGTCCAGACCGGAGCTCCTATAATTCACCCCTCCACTTT. The chain joins TRBV10-3 to TRBJ1-6; D unclear. The CDR3 length is 16 residues. V was trimmed by 5 bases and J by 0 bases, leaving 11 bases between them. Germline V lookup: CDR1 ENHRY, CDR2 SYGVKD.